The rows below give T cell receptor beta chains drawn from one sample of a study of blood T cell repertoires in COVID-19. TCRdb's copy holds only in-frame clones and misses some; the assay was immunoSEQ multiplex PCR. The data show around 190,000 clones, approximately 83% seen once. Sequenced input: peripheral blood. These receptors were obtained from a human donor in a cohort sampled during active COVID-19. The CDR3 runs from the conserved cysteine through the conserved F or W. The D gene is left open where the match is weak. Not all rows give a size; the values are once, few, many and, for expanded clones, a class.

CDR3 protein: CASSRGVNTEAFF
CDR3 DNA: TGTGCCAGCAGTCGCGGGGTGAACACTGAAGCTTTCTTT
clone size: -
J gene: TRBJ1-1
D gene: -
V gene: TRBV27

CDR3 protein: CASSEYTGAKNIQYF
CDR3 DNA: TGTGCCAGCAGTGAATATACAGGGGCCAAAAACATTCAGTACTTC
clone size: -
J gene: TRBJ2-4
D gene: -
V gene: TRBV25-1

CDR3 protein: CASSLGDRGNTEAFF
CDR3 DNA: TGCGCCAGCAGCTTGGGGGACAGGGGAAACACTGAAGCTTTCTTT
clone size: once
J gene: TRBJ1-1
D gene: TRBD1
V gene: TRBV5-1

CDR3 protein: CASSLRGLAKNIQYF
CDR3 DNA: TGTGCCAGCAGTTTGCGGGGTTTAGCCAAAAACATTCAGTACTTC
clone size: -
J gene: TRBJ2-4
D gene: -
V gene: TRBV28

CDR3 protein: CASSVDRYSNQPQHF
CDR3 DNA: TGTGCCAGCAGCGTGGACAGGTATAGCAATCAGCCCCAGCATTTT
clone size: -
J gene: TRBJ1-5
D gene: TRBD1
V gene: TRBV5-5

CDR3 protein: CASSQVVTGGGYTF
CDR3 DNA: TGTGCCAGCAGCCAAGTGGTCACAGGGGGTGGCTACACCTTC
clone size: -
J gene: TRBJ1-2
D gene: TRBD1
V gene: TRBV3-1/TRBV3-2

CDR3 protein: CASSFGQGATNEKLFF
CDR3 DNA: TGTGCCAGCAGTTTTGGACAGGGGGCAACTAATGAAAAACTGTTTTTT
clone size: -
J gene: TRBJ1-4
D gene: TRBD1
V gene: TRBV27

CDR3 protein: CASSSDSPGNTIYF
CDR3 DNA: TGTGCCAGCAGCTCGGACAGCCCTGGAAACACCATATATTTT
clone size: -
J gene: TRBJ1-3
D gene: -
V gene: TRBV9

CDR3 protein: CASSYSLVTSGGGSSYNEQFF
CDR3 DNA: TGTGCCAGCAGTTACTCACTCGTGACTAGCGGGGGGGGTAGCTCCTACAATGAGCAGTTCTTC
clone size: -
J gene: TRBJ2-1
D gene: TRBD2
V gene: TRBV6-2/TRBV6-3

CDR3 protein: CASSLAGTGSYEQYF
CDR3 DNA: TGCGCCAGCAGCTTGGCCGGGACAGGCTCCTACGAGCAGTACTTC
clone size: -
J gene: TRBJ2-7
D gene: TRBD1
V gene: TRBV5-1

CDR3 protein: CASSFDGGYGYTF
CDR3 DNA: TGCGCCAGCAGCTTCGACGGAGGCTATGGCTACACCTTC
clone size: -
J gene: TRBJ1-2
D gene: -
V gene: TRBV5-1

CDR3 protein: CASSPDSLATYNEQFF
CDR3 DNA: TGTGCCAGCAGTCCCGACTCCCTAGCGACCTACAATGAGCAGTTCTTC
clone size: -
J gene: TRBJ2-1
D gene: -
V gene: TRBV6-2/TRBV6-3

CDR3 protein: CASSLWPASGGATDTQYF
CDR3 DNA: TGTGCCAGCAGCTTATGGCCCGCTAGCGGGGGGGCCACAGATACGCAGTATTTT
clone size: -
J gene: TRBJ2-3
D gene: TRBD2
V gene: TRBV7-3

CDR3 protein: CASSRLGTHEAFF
CDR3 DNA: TGTGCCAGCAGTAGATTGGGGACACATGAAGCTTTCTTT
clone size: -
J gene: TRBJ1-1
D gene: -
V gene: TRBV12-3/TRBV12-4

CDR3 protein: CASSLDPGFTGELFF
CDR3 DNA: TGTGCCAGCAGCTTAGATCCGGGATTCACCGGGGAGCTGTTTTTT
clone size: -
J gene: TRBJ2-2
D gene: -
V gene: TRBV7-2

CDR3 protein: CASSVGQGGEKLFF
CDR3 DNA: TGTGCCAGCAGCGTAGGACAGGGGGGCGAAAAACTGTTTTTT
clone size: -
J gene: TRBJ1-4
D gene: TRBD1
V gene: TRBV9

CDR3 protein: CASSFQGSRGGYTF
CDR3 DNA: TGTGCCAGCAGTTTCCAGGGTTCCCGTGGTGGCTACACCTTC
clone size: -
J gene: TRBJ1-2
D gene: -
V gene: TRBV27

CDR3 protein: CASSQDQQLTYEQYF
CDR3 DNA: TGCGCCAGCAGCCAAGATCAACAGTTGACCTACGAGCAGTACTTC
clone size: once
J gene: TRBJ2-7
D gene: -
V gene: TRBV4-3

CDR3 protein: CASSLYRERNQPQHF
CDR3 DNA: TGTGCCAGCAGCCTTTACAGGGAGCGCAATCAGCCCCAGCATTTT
clone size: -
J gene: TRBJ1-5
D gene: -
V gene: TRBV7-8

CDR3 protein: CASSQVLQGSYEQYF
CDR3 DNA: TGTGCCAGCAGCCAAGTGTTACAGGGCTCCTACGAGCAGTACTTC
clone size: -
J gene: TRBJ2-7
D gene: -
V gene: TRBV3-1/TRBV3-2

CDR3 protein: CASRDREYEQYF
CDR3 DNA: TGTGCCAGCAGGGACAGGGAGTACGAGCAGTACTTC
clone size: -
J gene: TRBJ2-7
D gene: TRBD1
V gene: TRBV2

CDR3 protein: CASSMGANYEQYF
CDR3 DNA: TGTGCCAGTAGTATGGGGGCTAACTACGAGCAGTACTTC
clone size: once
J gene: TRBJ2-7
D gene: -
V gene: TRBV19

CDR3 protein: CACGTVQGTNTEAFF
CDR3 DNA: TGTGCCTGCGGGACGGTACAGGGGACTAACACTGAAGCTTTCTTT
clone size: -
J gene: TRBJ1-1
D gene: TRBD1
V gene: TRBV6-5

CDR3 protein: CASSRTSVGGNYGYTF
CDR3 DNA: TGTGCCAGCAGCCGGACCTCCGTCGGGGGGAACTATGGCTACACCTTC
clone size: few
J gene: TRBJ1-2
D gene: -
V gene: TRBV21-1

CDR3 protein: CASSNSGANVLTF
CDR3 DNA: TGTGCCAGCAGCAACTCTGGGGCCAACGTCCTGACTTTC
clone size: -
J gene: TRBJ2-6
D gene: -
V gene: TRBV27

CDR3 protein: CASSYWRGGTDTQYF
CDR3 DNA: TGTGCCAGCAGTTACTGGCGGGGGGGCACAGATACGCAGTATTTT
clone size: -
J gene: TRBJ2-3
D gene: TRBD2
V gene: TRBV6-5

CDR3 protein: CASSPGQPYEQYF
CDR3 DNA: TGTGCCAGCAGCCCGGGACAGCCCTACGAGCAGTACTTC
clone size: -
J gene: TRBJ2-7
D gene: TRBD1
V gene: TRBV6-5

CDR3 protein: CASSQDRGFGGANVLTF
CDR3 DNA: TGCGCCAGCAGCCAAGATAGGGGATTCGGTGGGGCCAACGTCCTGACTTTC
clone size: -
J gene: TRBJ2-6
D gene: -
V gene: TRBV4-3

CDR3 protein: CASSWGQPGTGNTIYF
CDR3 DNA: TGTGCCAGCAGCTGGGGACAGCCGGGGACTGGAAACACCATATATTTT
clone size: -
J gene: TRBJ1-3
D gene: TRBD1
V gene: TRBV5-4

CDR3 protein: CASSIDGQGPGSGANVLTF
CDR3 DNA: TGTGCCAGTAGTATAGACGGACAGGGCCCAGGCTCTGGGGCCAACGTCCTGACTTTC
clone size: -
J gene: TRBJ2-6
D gene: TRBD1
V gene: TRBV19

CDR3 protein: CASSFSDRGEETQYF
CDR3 DNA: TGTGCCAGCAGCTTTTCGGACAGGGGCGAAGAGACCCAGTACTTC
clone size: -
J gene: TRBJ2-5
D gene: TRBD1
V gene: TRBV11-2

CDR3 protein: CASSYLGQGSNSPLHF
CDR3 DNA: TGTGCCAGCAGTTACTTGGGACAGGGTAGCAATTCACCCCTCCACTTT
clone size: few
J gene: TRBJ1-6
D gene: TRBD1
V gene: TRBV6-6

CDR3 protein: CASSASGTGAYEQYF
CDR3 DNA: TGTGCCAGCAGCGCATCCGGGACAGGAGCCTACGAGCAGTACTTC
clone size: few
J gene: TRBJ2-7
D gene: TRBD1
V gene: TRBV5-4

CDR3 protein: CASSAGFSNQPQHF
CDR3 DNA: TGTGCCAGTAGTGCGGGATTTAGCAATCAGCCCCAGCATTTT
clone size: -
J gene: TRBJ1-5
D gene: -
V gene: TRBV19

CDR3 protein: CASSLTGLAGGELFF
CDR3 DNA: TGTGCCAGCAGCTTAACTGGACTAGCTGGCGGGGAGCTGTTTTTT
clone size: -
J gene: TRBJ2-2
D gene: TRBD2
V gene: TRBV7-3

CDR3 protein: CASSFPQGGGPYEQYF
CDR3 DNA: TGTGCCAGCAGCTTCCCGCAGGGCGGGGGGCCTTACGAGCAGTACTTC
clone size: once
J gene: TRBJ2-7
D gene: TRBD2
V gene: TRBV7-2

CDR3 protein: CASSPGLAGGTYEQYF
CDR3 DNA: TGTGCCAGCAGCCCGGGACTAGCGGGGGGTACCTACGAGCAGTACTTC
clone size: -
J gene: TRBJ2-7
D gene: TRBD2
V gene: TRBV5-4

CDR3 protein: CASSSLTGGEETQYF
CDR3 DNA: TGTGCCAGCAGTTCCTTGACAGGGGGCGAGGAGACCCAGTACTTC
clone size: -
J gene: TRBJ2-5
D gene: TRBD1
V gene: TRBV6-5

CDR3 protein: CASSLGPGGDAEAFF
CDR3 DNA: TGTGCCAGCAGCTTGGGTCCGGGGGGGGACGCTGAAGCTTTCTTT
clone size: -
J gene: TRBJ1-1
D gene: -
V gene: TRBV5-4

CDR3 protein: CASSDTGIYGYTF
CDR3 DNA: TGTGCCAGCAGCGATACAGGAATCTATGGCTACACCTTC
clone size: -
J gene: TRBJ1-2
D gene: -
V gene: TRBV2

CDR3 protein: CASSQGGGVEAFF
CDR3 DNA: TGCGCCAGCAGCCAAGGAGGGGGGGTAGAAGCTTTCTTT
clone size: -
J gene: TRBJ1-1
D gene: -
V gene: TRBV4-3

CDR3 protein: CASSQGQVGNTIYF
CDR3 DNA: TGTGCCAGCAGCCAAGGACAGGTTGGAAACACCATATATTTT
clone size: -
J gene: TRBJ1-3
D gene: -
V gene: TRBV3-1/TRBV3-2

CDR3 protein: CASSEAGGLAAYEQYF
CDR3 DNA: TGTGCCAGCAGTGAAGCTGGGGGACTAGCGGCGTACGAGCAGTACTTC
clone size: -
J gene: TRBJ2-7
D gene: TRBD2
V gene: TRBV2

CDR3 protein: CASSFGSGAYEQYF
CDR3 DNA: TGTGCCAGCAGTTTCGGTAGCGGAGCCTACGAGCAGTACTTC
clone size: -
J gene: TRBJ2-7
D gene: -
V gene: TRBV27

CDR3 protein: CASSQAGGNEQFF
CDR3 DNA: TGTGCCAGCAGCCAAGCGGGGGGCAATGAGCAGTTCTTC
clone size: -
J gene: TRBJ2-1
D gene: TRBD2
V gene: TRBV4-2

CDR3 protein: CASSPPTGGTEAFF
CDR3 DNA: TGTGCCAGCTCACCACCGACAGGGGGTACTGAAGCTTTCTTT
clone size: -
J gene: TRBJ1-1
D gene: TRBD1
V gene: TRBV18

CDR3 protein: CASSQVIGGLAGVNEQFF
CDR3 DNA: TGTGCCAGCAGCCAGGTCATAGGGGGACTAGCGGGAGTTAATGAGCAGTTCTTC
clone size: -
J gene: TRBJ2-1
D gene: TRBD2
V gene: TRBV3-1/TRBV3-2

CDR3 protein: CASSQTSGGWDEQYF
CDR3 DNA: TGTGCCAGCAGCCAAACTAGCGGGGGGTGGGACGAGCAGTACTTC
clone size: -
J gene: TRBJ2-7
D gene: TRBD2
V gene: TRBV3-1/TRBV3-2